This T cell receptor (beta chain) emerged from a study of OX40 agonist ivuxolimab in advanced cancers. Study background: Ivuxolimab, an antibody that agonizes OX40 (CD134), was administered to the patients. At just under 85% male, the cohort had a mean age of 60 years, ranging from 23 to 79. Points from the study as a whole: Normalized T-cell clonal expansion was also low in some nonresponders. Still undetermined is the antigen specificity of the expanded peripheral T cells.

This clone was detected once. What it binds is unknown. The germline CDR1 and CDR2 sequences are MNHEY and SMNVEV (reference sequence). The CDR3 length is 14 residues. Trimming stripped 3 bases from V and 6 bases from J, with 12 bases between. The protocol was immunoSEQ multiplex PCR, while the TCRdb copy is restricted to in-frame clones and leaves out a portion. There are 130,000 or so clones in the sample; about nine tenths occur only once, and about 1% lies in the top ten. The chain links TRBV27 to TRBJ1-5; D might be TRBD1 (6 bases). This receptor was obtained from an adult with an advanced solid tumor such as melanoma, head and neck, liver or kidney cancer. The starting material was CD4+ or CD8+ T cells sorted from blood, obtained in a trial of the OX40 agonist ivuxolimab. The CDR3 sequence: CASSLGQGTQPQHF. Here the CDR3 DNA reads TGTGCCAGCAGTTTGGGGCAGGGGACTCAGCCCCAGCATTTT.